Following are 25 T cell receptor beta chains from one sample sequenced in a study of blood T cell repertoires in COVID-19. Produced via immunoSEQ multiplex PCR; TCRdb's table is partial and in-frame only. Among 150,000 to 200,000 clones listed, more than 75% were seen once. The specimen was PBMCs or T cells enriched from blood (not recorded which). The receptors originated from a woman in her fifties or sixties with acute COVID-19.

The CDR3 loop is CASTPQGSGGLTDTQYF. The CDR3 region has the DNA TGTGCCAGCACCCCCCAAGGGAGCGGGGGTTTGACAGATACGCAGTATTTT. V gene TRBV9 combines with J gene TRBJ2-3; 8 bases are shared with TRBD2. In germline, CDR1 is SGDLS, CDR2 YYNGEE. The ends lost 6 bases at V and 3 bases at J; junction bases unmatched: 15. The CDR3 is 17 amino acids.

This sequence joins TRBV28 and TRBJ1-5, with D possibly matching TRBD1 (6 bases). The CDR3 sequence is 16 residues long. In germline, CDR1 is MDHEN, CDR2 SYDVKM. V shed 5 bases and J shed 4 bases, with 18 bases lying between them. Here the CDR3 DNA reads TGTGCCAGCAGTCGGGGCTACAGGGTAAGGAATCAGCCCCAGCATTTT. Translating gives CASSRGYRVRNQPQHF. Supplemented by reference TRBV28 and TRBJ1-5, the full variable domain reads DVKVTQSSRYLVKRTGEKVFLECVQDMDHENMFWYRQDPGLGLRLIYFSYDVKMKEKGDIPEGYSVSREKKERFSLILESASTNQTSMYLCASSRGYRVRNQPQHFGDGTRLSIL.

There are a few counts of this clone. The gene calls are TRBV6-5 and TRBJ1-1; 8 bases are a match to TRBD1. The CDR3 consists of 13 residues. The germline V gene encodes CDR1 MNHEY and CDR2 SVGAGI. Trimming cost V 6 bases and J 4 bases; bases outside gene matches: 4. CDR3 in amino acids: CASRDRVATEAFF. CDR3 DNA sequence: TGTGCCAGCAGGGACAGGGTCGCCACTGAAGCTTTCTTT.

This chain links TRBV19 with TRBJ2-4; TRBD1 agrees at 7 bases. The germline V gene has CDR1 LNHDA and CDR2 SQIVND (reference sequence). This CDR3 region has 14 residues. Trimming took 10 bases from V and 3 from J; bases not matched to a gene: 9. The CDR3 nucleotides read TGTGCCACCTCGACAGGGCTCCTCAAAAACATTCAGTACTTC. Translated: CATSTGLLKNIQYF.

The CDR3, as DNA: TGCAGCGTTGGAATCTCGGGGGGAGATAAAGAAAAACTGTTTTTT. Translated: CSVGISGGDKEKLFF. This sequence joins TRBV29-1 and TRBJ1-4, with a tentative D call TRBD1 (5 bases). Germline CDR1 reads SQVTM; CDR2 reads ANQGSEA. This CDR3 spans 15 amino acids. V lost 4 bases, J lost 8 bases, and 20 bases lay in between.

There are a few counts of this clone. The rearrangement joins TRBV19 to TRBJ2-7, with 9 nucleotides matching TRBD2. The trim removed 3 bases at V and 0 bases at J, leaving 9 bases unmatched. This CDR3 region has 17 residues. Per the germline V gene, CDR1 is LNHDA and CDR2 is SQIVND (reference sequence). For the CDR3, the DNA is TGTGCCAGTAGTATGCGGGGGCGGGGGGGCCGCTCCTACGAGCAGTACGTC. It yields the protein CASSMRGRGGRSYEQYV.

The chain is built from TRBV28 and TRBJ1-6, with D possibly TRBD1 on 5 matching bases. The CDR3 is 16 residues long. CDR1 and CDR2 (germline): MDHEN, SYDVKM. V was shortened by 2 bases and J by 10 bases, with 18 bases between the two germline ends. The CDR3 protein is CASSLPRTGVKSPLHF. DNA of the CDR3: TGTGCCAGCAGTTTACCCCGGACGGGGGTTAAGTCACCCCTCCACTTT.

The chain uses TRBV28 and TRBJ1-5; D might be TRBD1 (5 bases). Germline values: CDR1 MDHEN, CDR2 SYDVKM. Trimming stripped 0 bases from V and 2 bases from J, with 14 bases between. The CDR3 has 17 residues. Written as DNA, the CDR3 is TGTGCCAGCAGTTTATGGTCGGGGGGGTACGGCAATCAGCCCCAGCATTTT. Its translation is CASSLWSGGYGNQPQHF.

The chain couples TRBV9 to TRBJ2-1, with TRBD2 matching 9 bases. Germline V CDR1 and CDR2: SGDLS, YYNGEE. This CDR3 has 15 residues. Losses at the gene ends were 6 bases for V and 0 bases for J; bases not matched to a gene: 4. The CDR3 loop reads CASTLAGSSYNEQFF. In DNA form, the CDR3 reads TGTGCCAGCACCCTAGCGGGGAGCTCCTACAATGAGCAGTTCTTC.

Here the CDR3 DNA reads TGTGCCAGCTCGCCGGGACAGCAACCTAATGAAAAACTGTTTTTT. The encoded protein is CASSPGQQPNEKLFF. The chain recombines TRBV18 with TRBJ1-4, with 7 bases lining up with TRBD1. There are 15 residues in the CDR3. In germline, CDR1 is KGHSH, CDR2 LQKENI. The J segment lost 3 bases and the V segment lost 6 bases, leaving 7 bases of the junction unmatched.

CDR3 nucleotides: TGTGCCAGCAGCGAGCCGACAGGGACTCTTTATGGCTACACCTTC. It encodes CASSEPTGTLYGYTF. The genes are TRBV5-8 and TRBJ1-2, with 7 nucleotides matching TRBD1. V lost 4 bases to trimming and J lost 5 bases; unmatched junction nucleotides: 11. The CDR3 spans 15 residues. Germline V gene lookup returns CDR1 SGHTS and CDR2 YDEGEE.

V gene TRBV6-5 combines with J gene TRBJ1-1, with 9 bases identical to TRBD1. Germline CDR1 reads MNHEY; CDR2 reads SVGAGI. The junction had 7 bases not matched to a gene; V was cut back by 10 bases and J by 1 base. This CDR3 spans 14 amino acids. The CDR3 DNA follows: TGTGCCATCCTCGGGACAGGGAGGAACACTGAAGCTTTCTTT. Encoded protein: CAILGTGRNTEAFF.

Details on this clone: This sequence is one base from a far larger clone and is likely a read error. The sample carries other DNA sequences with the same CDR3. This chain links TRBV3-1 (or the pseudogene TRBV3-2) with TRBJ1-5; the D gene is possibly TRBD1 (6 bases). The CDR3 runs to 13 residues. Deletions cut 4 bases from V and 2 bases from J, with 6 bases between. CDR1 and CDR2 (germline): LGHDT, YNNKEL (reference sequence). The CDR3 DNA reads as TGTGCCAGCAGCCGACAGGGCAATCAGCCCCAGCATTTT. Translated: CASSRQGNQPQHF.

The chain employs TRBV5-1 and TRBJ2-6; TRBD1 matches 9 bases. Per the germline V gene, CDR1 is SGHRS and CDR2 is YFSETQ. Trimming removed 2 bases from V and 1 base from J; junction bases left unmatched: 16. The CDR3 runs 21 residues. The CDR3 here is CASSLRPHRDRVSSGANVLTF. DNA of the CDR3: TGCGCCAGCAGCTTACGACCCCACCGGGACAGGGTGTCTTCTGGGGCCAACGTCCTGACTTTC. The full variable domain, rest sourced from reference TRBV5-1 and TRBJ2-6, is KAGVTQTPRYLIKTRGQQVTLSCSPISGHRSVSWYQQTPGQGLQFLFEYFSETQRNKGNFPGRFSGRQFSNSRSEMNVSTLELGDSALYLCASSLRPHRDRVSSGANVLTFGAGSRLTVL.

CDR3 loop: CASSEEYYEQYV. As DNA, the CDR3 is TGTGCCAGCAGCGAGGAATACTACGAGCAGTACGTC. The V gene is TRBV7-9, the J gene TRBJ2-7, with no clear D. Trimming pared 5 bases from V and 3 bases from J, leaving 8 bases between. The germline V gene encodes CDR1 SEHNR and CDR2 FQNEAQ (reference sequence). CDR3 length equals 12 residues.

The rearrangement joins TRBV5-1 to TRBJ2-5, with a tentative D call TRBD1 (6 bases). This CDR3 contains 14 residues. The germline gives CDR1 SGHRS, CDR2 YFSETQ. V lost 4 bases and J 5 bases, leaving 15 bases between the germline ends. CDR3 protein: CASSVGTSGETQYF. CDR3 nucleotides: TGCGCCAGCAGCGTAGGGACATCTGGGGAGACCCAGTACTTC.

The CDR3 coding sequence is TGTGCCAGTAGTCCGTTCAGGCTACCCAATCAGCCCCAGCATTTT. Its protein product is CASSPFRLPNQPQHF. The V and J genes are TRBV19 and TRBJ1-5; D gene uncertain. The CDR3 totals 15 residues. Trimming removed 5 bases at V and 3 bases at J, with 14 bases between. Germline-derived CDR1 and CDR2 are LNHDA and SQIVND (reference sequence).

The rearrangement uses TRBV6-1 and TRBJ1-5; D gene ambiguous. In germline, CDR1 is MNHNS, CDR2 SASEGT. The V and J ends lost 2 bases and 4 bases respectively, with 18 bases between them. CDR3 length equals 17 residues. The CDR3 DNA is TGTGCCAGCAGTGAACTATCGCATAGCAATCTAAATCAGCCCCAGCATTTT. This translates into CASSELSHSNLNQPQHF.

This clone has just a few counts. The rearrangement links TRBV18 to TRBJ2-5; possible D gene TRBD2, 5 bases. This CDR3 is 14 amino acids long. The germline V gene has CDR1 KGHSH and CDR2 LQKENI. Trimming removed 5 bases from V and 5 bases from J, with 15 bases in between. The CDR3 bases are TGTGCCAGCTCATCTAAACCAAGAGGGGAGACCCAGTACTTC. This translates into CASSSKPRGETQYF.

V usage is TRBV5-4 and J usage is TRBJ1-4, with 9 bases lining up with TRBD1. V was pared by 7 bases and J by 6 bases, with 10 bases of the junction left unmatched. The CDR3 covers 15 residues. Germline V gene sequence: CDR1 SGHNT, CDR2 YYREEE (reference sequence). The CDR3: CASSFGGQGDEKLFF. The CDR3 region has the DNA TGTGCCAGCTCCTTTGGGGGACAGGGTGATGAAAAACTGTTTTTT.

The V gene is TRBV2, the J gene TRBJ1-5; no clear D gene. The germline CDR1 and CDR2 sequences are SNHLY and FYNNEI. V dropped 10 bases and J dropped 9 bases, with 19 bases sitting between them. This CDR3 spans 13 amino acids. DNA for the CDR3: TGTGCCATAAGCGGAACGGAGGGCCGGCCCCAGCATTTT. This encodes CAISGTEGRPQHF.

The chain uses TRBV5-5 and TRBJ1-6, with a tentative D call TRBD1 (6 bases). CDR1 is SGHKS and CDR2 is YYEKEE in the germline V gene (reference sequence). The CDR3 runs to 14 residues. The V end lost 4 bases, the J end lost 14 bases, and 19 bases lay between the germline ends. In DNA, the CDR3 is TGTGCCAGCAGCCTACTCGAGGGGGGGCTAACCCTCCACTTT. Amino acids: CASSLLEGGLTLHF.

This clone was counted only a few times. DNA of the CDR3: TGCGCCAGCAGCACCCGGGAAGACACTGAAGCTTTCTTT. Protein product: CASSTREDTEAFF. The chain couples TRBV5-1 to TRBJ1-1; no clear D gene. The V gene's germline CDR1 is SGHRS and CDR2 YFSETQ. Deletions cut 4 bases from V and 3 bases from J, with 10 bases between. There are 13 residues in the CDR3.

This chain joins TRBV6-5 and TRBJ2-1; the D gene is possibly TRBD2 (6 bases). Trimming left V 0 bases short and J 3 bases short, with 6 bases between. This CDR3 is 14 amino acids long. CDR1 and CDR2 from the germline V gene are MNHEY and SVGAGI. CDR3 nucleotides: TGTGCCAGCAGTTACTCGGGACTCTACAATGAGCAGTTCTTC. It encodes CASSYSGLYNEQFF.

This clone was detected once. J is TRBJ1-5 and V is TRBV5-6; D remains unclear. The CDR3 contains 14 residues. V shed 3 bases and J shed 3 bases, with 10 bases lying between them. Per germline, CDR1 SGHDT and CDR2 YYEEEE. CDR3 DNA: TGTGCCAGCAGCTACCTCGGGTACAATCAGCCCCAGCATTTT. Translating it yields CASSYLGYNQPQHF.